This paragraph reports one T cell receptor beta chain. Its antigen is not identified. This sample was taken from a study of blood T cells in healthy people across ages. Through a sample-barcoded 5' primer and a J-beta primer mix, a second PCR was run for roughly 6 to 11 cycles. A single record per CDR3 protein comes from TCRdb applying MiXCR to the 5' RACE reads. This table has some 700,000 distinct CDR3 sequences, about 24% appearing once. Germline V gene lookup returns CDR1 SGDLS and CDR2 YYNGEE. With 0 bases removed from V and 6 bases from J, the gap between germline ends came to 10 bases. The CDR3 length is 14 residues. Peripheral blood samples of around 11 milliliters were drawn from each donor. The study isolated at least 6 million PBMCs from each sample. With each sample, at least 6 micrograms of total RNA were extracted. Broader study findings: The study could not conclusively compare naive and antigen-experienced cells, given its unsorted PBMCs.

Source material: blood. The chain joins TRBV9 to TRBJ2-1; no clear D gene. This receptor was obtained from an older man in good health. The CDR3 loop is CASSVDIRPNEQFF. CDR3 DNA: TGTGCCAGCAGCGTAGATATCCGACCCAATGAGCAGTTCTTC.